This T cell receptor (beta chain) comes out of a study of cytomegalovirus exposure and HLA in healthy donors. Study conclusions and caveats: A later analysis showed TCR association rates differing by HLA locus, peaking at DRB1 and lowest at HLA-C. A later analysis linked a missense variant in DCLRE1C to the trimming of TCR beta V and J genes. An analysis was carried out later, and it reportedly showed fewer N-insertions in an Asian-associated ancestry cluster than the approximately 610-donor mean. Previous analysis showed most TCR beta V segments were productive about 87% or about 30% of the time.

For this clone: Its antigen is currently unknown.

60 Vbeta and 13 Jbeta primers were used in PCR. Data came from immunoSEQ multiplex PCR; TCRdb stores just in-frame clones and leaves some out. The data contain under 130,000 clones, over 12% of them seen just once; the ten biggest clones take up over 0.8%. The specimen sequenced was PBMCs. The sequence was collected from a female donor in good health and CMV-seronegative.

CDR3 protein: CSVEDAQGTQYF. Here the CDR3 DNA reads TGCAGCGTTGAGGACGCACAGGGGACCCAGTACTTC. The V call is TRBV29-1, the J call TRBJ2-5; D perhaps matches TRBD1 (6 bases). Trimming took off 3 bases at V and 7 bases at J, with 12 bases between the two ends. Germline V CDR1 and CDR2: SQVTM, ANQGSEA. This CDR3 comprises 12 residues.